This T cell receptor beta chain was captured in a study of CD8+CD57+ T cells in acquired aplastic anemia. V was clipped by 0 bases and J by 7 bases, with 17 bases between them. From germline, CDR1 is SGDLS and CDR2 YYNGEE. This CDR3 has 15 residues. Template material for TCR beta VDJ and CDR3 profiling consisted of genomic DNA. TCRdb analysed the reads with MiXCR anew, one entry per CDR3 protein. Here the sample spans some 82,000 distinct CDR3 sequences, under 50% being singletons. This clonotype was observed a few times. The J gene is TRBJ2-7, the V gene TRBV9; D possibly uses TRBD1 or TRBD2 (5 bases each). Source material: sorted CD4+, CD8+, or CD8+CD57+ T cells (not recorded which) from PBMCs. The receptor was derived from a human donor in good health, serving as a control. CDR3 DNA: TGTGCCAGCAGCGTAGACGGGACGCCCCTGGAAGAGCAGTACTTC. Protein product: CASSVDGTPLEEQYF.